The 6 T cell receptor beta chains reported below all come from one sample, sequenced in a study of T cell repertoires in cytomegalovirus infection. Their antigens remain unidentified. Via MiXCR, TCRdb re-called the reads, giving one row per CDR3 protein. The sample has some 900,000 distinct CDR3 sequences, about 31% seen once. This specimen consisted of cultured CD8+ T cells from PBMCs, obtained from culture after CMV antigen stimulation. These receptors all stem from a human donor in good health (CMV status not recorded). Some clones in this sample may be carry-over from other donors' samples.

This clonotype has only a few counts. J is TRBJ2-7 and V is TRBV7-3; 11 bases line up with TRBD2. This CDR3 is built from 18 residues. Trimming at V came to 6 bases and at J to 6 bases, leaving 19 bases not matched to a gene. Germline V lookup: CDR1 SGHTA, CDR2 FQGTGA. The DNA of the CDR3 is TGTGCCAGCAGTCCGGACACGTTGACTAGCGGGGCCCCGGGCGAGCAGTACGTC. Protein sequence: CASSPDTLTSGAPGEQYV.

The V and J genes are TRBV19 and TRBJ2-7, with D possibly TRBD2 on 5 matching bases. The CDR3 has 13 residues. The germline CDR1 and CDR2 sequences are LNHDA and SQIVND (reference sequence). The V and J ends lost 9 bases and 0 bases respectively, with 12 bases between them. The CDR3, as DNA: TGTGCCAGCAGCGCGGCGGGCTCCTACGAGCAGTACGTC. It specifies CASSAAGSYEQYV.

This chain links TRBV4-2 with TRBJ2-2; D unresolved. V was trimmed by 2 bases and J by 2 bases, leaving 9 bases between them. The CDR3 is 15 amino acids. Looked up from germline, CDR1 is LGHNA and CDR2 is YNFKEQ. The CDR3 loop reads CASSQRIPNTGELFF. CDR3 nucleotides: TGTGCCAGCAGCCAAAGGATACCTAACACCGGGGAGCTGTTTTTT.

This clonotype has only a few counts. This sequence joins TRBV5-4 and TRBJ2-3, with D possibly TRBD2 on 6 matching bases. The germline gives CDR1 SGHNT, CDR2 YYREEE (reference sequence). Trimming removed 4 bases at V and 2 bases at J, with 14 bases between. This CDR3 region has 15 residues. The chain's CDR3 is CASSILGGLTDTQYF. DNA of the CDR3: TGTGCCAGCAGCATCCTGGGGGGACTCACAGATACGCAGTATTTT.

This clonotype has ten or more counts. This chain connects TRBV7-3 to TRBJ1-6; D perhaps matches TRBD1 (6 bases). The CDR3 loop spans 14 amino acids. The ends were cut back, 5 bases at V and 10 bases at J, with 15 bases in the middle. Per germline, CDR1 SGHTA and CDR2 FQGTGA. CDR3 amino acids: CASSLNRESSPLHF. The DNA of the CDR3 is TGTGCCAGCAGCCTAAACAGGGAATCATCACCCCTCCACTTT.

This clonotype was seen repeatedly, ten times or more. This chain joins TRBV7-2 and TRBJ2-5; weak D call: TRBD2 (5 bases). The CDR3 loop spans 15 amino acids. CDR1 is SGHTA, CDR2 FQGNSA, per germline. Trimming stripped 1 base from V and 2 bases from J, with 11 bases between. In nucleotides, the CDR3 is TGTGCCAGCAGCTTAGGACGACTATTACAAGAGACCCAGTACTTC. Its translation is CASSLGRLLQETQYF.